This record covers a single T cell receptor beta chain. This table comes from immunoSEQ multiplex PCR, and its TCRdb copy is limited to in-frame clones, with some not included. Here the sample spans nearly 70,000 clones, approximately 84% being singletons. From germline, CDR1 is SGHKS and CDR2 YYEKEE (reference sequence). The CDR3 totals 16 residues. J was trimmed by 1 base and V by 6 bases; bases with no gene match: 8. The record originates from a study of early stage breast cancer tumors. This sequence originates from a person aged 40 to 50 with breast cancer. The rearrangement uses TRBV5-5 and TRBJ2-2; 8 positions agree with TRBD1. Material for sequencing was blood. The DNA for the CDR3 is TGTGCCAGCACCTTAGCTGGGACAGGGAACACCGGGGAGCTGTTTTTT. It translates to CASTLAGTGNTGELFF.